This T cell receptor beta chain was captured by sequencing in a study of blood T cell repertoires in COVID-19. The CDR3 has 13 amino acids. The V end was cut by 3 bases, the J end by 1 base, with 4 bases between. Germline V lookup: CDR1 LNHNV, CDR2 YYDKDF (reference sequence). The protocol was immunoSEQ multiplex PCR, while the TCRdb copy is restricted to in-frame clones and leaves out a portion. Among about 300,000 clones, roughly 89% were seen once, and the ten largest hold less than 3%. The chain couples TRBV15 to TRBJ2-4; D call uncertain. Sequencing was carried out using PBMCs or T cells enriched from blood (not recorded which). The source is a woman aged 45-65 years who had been exposed to COVID-19. The CDR3 DNA is TGTGCCACCAGCAGTGCGGCCAAAAACATTCAGTACTTC. Translation gives CATSSAAKNIQYF.